This passage covers 3 T cell receptor beta chains from one sample sequenced in a study of CD8 T cells in ankylosing spondylitis (dated by TCRdb to the late 2010s). Library method: 5' RACE. This sample was sequenced with an Illumina HiSeq 2500. The raw public reads went through TCRdb reprocessing: fastp at Q25, MiXCR clone calling, in-frame beta chains kept. Rows with a matching CDR3 protein are joined into one entry that keeps the most common DNA and genes. The sample yields about 140,000 distinct CDR3 sequences; roughly 6.6% were counted once. Roughly 12% of the sample is in the top ten clones. The specimen was blood, either unsorted or a sorted T cell fraction (not recorded which). The receptors were sampled from a female donor with ankylosing spondylitis or in good health (not recorded which).

This clonotype was detected many times. This chain joins TRBV12-3 or TRBV12-4 and TRBJ1-3; D gene unclear. This CDR3 region has 16 residues. Between the trimmed V and J ends, which lost 2 bases and 4 bases, there was a span of 15 bases. The CDR3 sequence is CASSLFGRRAGNTIYF. In DNA form, the CDR3 reads TGTGCCAGCAGTTTATTTGGCCGCCGGGCGGGAAACACCATATATTTT.

This clonotype was counted ten times or more. The V and J genes are TRBV25-1 and TRBJ1-2; D ambiguous. This CDR3 has 13 residues. Germline V CDR1 and CDR2: MGHDK, SYGVNS. With 8 bases removed from V and 6 bases from J, the gap between germline ends came to 16 bases. For the CDR3, the DNA is TGTGCCAGCGTTGTCCCAAGGCACGATGGCTACACCTTC. It yields the protein CASVVPRHDGYTF.

This clonotype was observed many times. The V and J genes are TRBV12-3 or TRBV12-4 and TRBJ1-5; maybe TRBD1 (5 bases). Trimming left V 5 bases short and J 1 base short, with 12 bases between. This CDR3 is built from 15 residues. This CDR3 reads CASSPGWGSNQPQHF. As DNA, the CDR3 is TGTGCCAGCAGTCCTGGATGGGGGAGCAATCAGCCCCAGCATTTT.